These 28 T cell receptor beta chains originate from one sample sequenced in a study of blood T cell repertoires in COVID-19. Only in-frame clones appear in the TCRdb table, and some are missing; sequencing was by immunoSEQ multiplex PCR. The sample has 250,000 to 300,000 clones; more than 75% are singletons. The sample consisted of peripheral blood. The receptors originated from a woman aged 55-69 years with COVID-19, enrolled during active disease.

The chain couples TRBV6-2 or TRBV6-3 to TRBJ2-7, with a possible D match to TRBD2 (6 bases). Between the trimmed V and J ends, which lost 0 bases and 0 bases, there was a span of 12 bases. The CDR3 runs 16 residues. Germline CDR1 is MNHEY and CDR2 is SVGEGT. CDR3 in DNA: TGTGCCAGCAGTTACTCGAGACGCGGGAACTCCTACGAGCAGTACTTC. It encodes CASSYSRRGNSYEQYF.

The V and J genes are TRBV11-2 and TRBJ2-1, with D maybe TRBD2 (6 bases). The CDR3 has 14 amino acids. V dropped 4 bases and J dropped 6 bases, with 13 bases sitting between them. The germline gives CDR1 SGHAT, CDR2 FQNNGV. This CDR3 is CASSSRLVGNEQFF. CDR3 sequence (DNA): TGTGCCAGCAGCTCCAGACTAGTAGGCAATGAGCAGTTCTTC.

The sample holds one count of this clone. This CDR3 reads CASSLQGTSSYNEQFF. The CDR3 coding sequence is TGTGCCAGCAGCCTACAGGGGACGAGCTCCTACAATGAGCAGTTCTTC. The chain combines TRBV28 with TRBJ2-1; 7 bases fit TRBD1. V trimming: 6 bases; J trimming: 0 bases; junction bases outside the gene matches: 8. The CDR3 has 16 residues. Germline V gene data show CDR1 as MDHEN and CDR2 as SYDVKM.

The chain recombines TRBV5-1 with TRBJ2-7, with D possibly matching TRBD2 (6 bases). Germline V CDR1 and CDR2: SGHRS, YFSETQ. CDR3 length: 15 amino acids. V gave up 1 base and J gave up 6 bases, with 17 bases separating them. For the CDR3, the DNA is TGCGCCAGCAGCTTGAGCGGCAGGTGGAGGGGCGAGCAGTACTTC. It codes for CASSLSGRWRGEQYF. Filled out from reference TRBV5-1 and TRBJ2-7, the complete variable domain reads KAGVTQTPRYLIKTRGQQVTLSCSPISGHRSVSWYQQTPGQGLQFLFEYFSETQRNKGNFPGRFSGRQFSNSRSEMNVSTLELGDSALYLCASSLSGRWRGEQYFGPGTRLTVT.

The chain has TRBV29-1 and TRBJ2-7; D possibly corresponds to TRBD2 (5 bases). Germline V gives CDR1 SQVTM, CDR2 ANQGSEA. This CDR3 is 13 amino acids long. The V gene lost 4 bases and the J gene lost 3 bases, with 13 bases spanning the gap. This CDR3 reads CSVAGPRGYEQYF. CDR3 bases: TGCAGCGTTGCTGGGCCCCGGGGCTACGAGCAGTACTTC.

The CDR3 nucleotides read TGCAGCGTTAGGGCCGGGACTAGCGGTTCCTACGAGCAGTACTTC. This codes for CSVRAGTSGSYEQYF. V and J are TRBV29-1 and TRBJ2-7, with 11 bases lining up with TRBD2. Trimming removed 5 bases from V and 1 base from J; junction bases left unmatched: 7. This CDR3 is built from 15 residues. Germline CDR1 and CDR2: SQVTM and ANQGSEA.

The chain has TRBV5-1 and TRBJ1-2; D call uncertain. The CDR3 spans 14 residues. V lost 3 bases, J lost 1 base, and 10 bases lay in between. CDR1 and CDR2 (germline): SGHRS, YFSETQ. The CDR3 region has the DNA TGCGCCAGCAGCTGGGCCCCCGGTAACTATGGCTACACCTTC. As protein: CASSWAPGNYGYTF.

The V gene is TRBV3-1 (or the pseudogene TRBV3-2), the J gene TRBJ2-7; 7 bases fit TRBD2. V shed 2 bases and J 5 bases; nucleotides not matched to a gene: 18. Germline CDR1 is LGHDT and CDR2 is YNNKEL (reference sequence). This CDR3 has 18 amino acids. CDR3 coding DNA: TGTGCCAGCAGCCAATACTTAATCTCTAGCGGAGGTGGTAACGAGCAGTACTTC. It yields the protein CASSQYLISSGGGNEQYF.

This chain connects TRBV28 to TRBJ2-7; D gene unclear. V lost 6 bases and J lost 3, with 18 bases in between. CDR1 is MDHEN and CDR2 is SYDVKM in the germline V gene. The CDR3 is 15 residues long. CDR3 amino acids: CASRSTHSHHYEQYF. CDR3 nucleotides: TGTGCCAGCAGGTCGACACACTCCCACCACTACGAGCAGTACTTC.

This clone was picked up one time. The rearrangement uses TRBV24-1 and TRBJ1-1; no clear D. With 5 bases removed from V and 11 bases from J, the gap between germline ends came to 11 bases. This CDR3 region has 11 residues. Germline loops: CDR1 KGHDR, CDR2 SFDVKD. The CDR3 spells CATSVGFRAFF. In DNA form, the CDR3 reads TGTGCCACCAGTGTTGGTTTCCGGGCTTTCTTT.

V gene TRBV7-9 combines with J gene TRBJ2-7; 9 bases are a match to TRBD2. Trimming cost V 6 bases and J 6 bases; bases outside gene matches: 12. The CDR3 totals 15 residues. CDR1 and CDR2 from the germline V gene are SEHNR and FQNEAQ (reference sequence). CDR3 loop: CASRISGSNIGEQYF. The CDR3 DNA sequence: TGTGCCAGCAGGATTAGCGGGAGTAACATAGGCGAGCAGTACTTC.

This clone was seen more than once but under ten times. The chain joins TRBV7-9 to TRBJ2-7, with 8 bases that match TRBD1. Germline loops: CDR1 SEHNR, CDR2 FQNEAQ (reference sequence). CDR3 length: 18 amino acids. The V segment lost 5 bases and the J segment 0 bases; nucleotides outside the gene matches: 15. The chain's CDR3 is CASSARWGTGQDSYEQYF. The CDR3 bases are TGTGCCAGCAGCGCCCGCTGGGGGACGGGACAGGACTCCTACGAGCAGTACTTC.

The chain recombines TRBV3-1 (or the pseudogene TRBV3-2) with TRBJ1-3; weak D call: TRBD1 (6 bases). CDR3 length: 15 residues. Germline V gives CDR1 LGHDT, CDR2 YNNKEL (reference sequence). The V and J ends lost 4 bases and 4 bases respectively, with 14 bases between them. CDR3 sequence: CASSRRTAGGNTIYF. The CDR3 nucleotides are TGTGCCAGCAGCCGCCGGACAGCTGGGGGAAACACCATATATTTT.

The CDR3 region is CASSLARGQHVGNIQYF. CDR3 nucleotides: TGTGCCAGCAGCTTGGCGAGGGGACAACACGTCGGAAACATTCAGTACTTC. V gene TRBV5-5 combines with J gene TRBJ2-4, with a possible D match to TRBD1 (6 bases). The CDR3 totals 17 residues. V was clipped by 0 bases and J by 6 bases, with 19 bases between them. Germline CDR1 is SGHKS and CDR2 is YYEKEE (reference sequence).

The chain uses TRBV7-8 and TRBJ2-1, with D possibly matching TRBD2 (5 bases). The CDR3 is 12 residues long. Per germline, CDR1 SGHVS and CDR2 FQNEAQ. V was pared by 3 bases and J by 5 bases, with 5 bases between. The CDR3 bases are TGTGCCAGCAGCTTCGGGGACAATGAGCAGTTCTTC. It is translated as CASSFGDNEQFF.

The chain employs TRBV5-4 and TRBJ2-7, with no clear D. CDR1 is SGHNT and CDR2 is YYREEE in the germline V gene (reference sequence). The CDR3 length is 12 residues. Deletions cut 0 bases from V and 3 bases from J, with 4 bases between. CDR3 DNA sequence: TGTGCCAGCAGCTTGGGTCTCTACGAGCAGTACTTC. Its protein product is CASSLGLYEQYF. Full variable domain (remainder filled in from reference TRBV5-4 and TRBJ2-7): ETGVTQSPTHLIKTRGQQVTLRCSSQSGHNTVSWYQQALGQGPQFIFQYYREEENGRGNFPPRFSGLQFPNYSSELNVNALELDDSALYLCASSLGLYEQYFGPGTRLTVT.

This rearrangement joins TRBV11-2 to TRBJ2-7, with D unclear. The CDR3 runs to 12 residues. Deletions cut 2 bases from V and 2 bases from J, with 4 bases between. From germline, CDR1 is SGHAT and CDR2 FQNNGV. The CDR3 nucleotides are TGTGCCAGCAGCTTAATTACCTACGAGCAGTACTTC. Residues: CASSLITYEQYF.

V is TRBV7-2 and J is TRBJ2-7; 8 nucleotides align to TRBD2. The germline V gene encodes CDR1 SGHTA and CDR2 FQGNSA. The CDR3 has 15 amino acids. V was pared by 6 bases and J by 0 bases, with 7 bases of the junction left unmatched. The CDR3 reads CASSFSGSSSYEQYF. CDR3 nucleotide sequence: TGTGCCAGCAGTTTCAGCGGGAGTTCCTCCTACGAGCAGTACTTC.

The chain carries TRBV19 and TRBJ1-2, with TRBD1 matching over 12 bases. V lost 3 bases, J lost 5 bases, and 10 bases stayed unmatched. From germline, CDR1 is LNHDA and CDR2 SQIVND (reference sequence). CDR3 length: 17 residues. The DNA of the CDR3 is TGTGCCAGTAGTATTTCGGGACAGGGGGCGATTAAGTATGGCTACACCTTC. It codes for CASSISGQGAIKYGYTF.

The genes are TRBV29-1 and TRBJ2-7; 9 bases map to TRBD2. This CDR3 has 11 residues. Losses at the gene ends were 5 bases for V and 5 bases for J; bases not matched to a gene: 1. Looked up from germline, CDR1 is SQVTM and CDR2 is ANQGSEA. The CDR3 DNA follows: TGCAGCGTTAGGACTAGCGACGAGCAGTACTTC. Translated: CSVRTSDEQYF.

Here the CDR3 DNA reads TGTGCCAGCAGTTACTCTTGGCGGGAGGGCCTAGCTACGCAGTATTTT. Its protein is CASSYSWREGLATQYF. V is TRBV6-5 and J is TRBJ2-3, with 9 nucleotides matching TRBD2. After removal of 0 bases from V and 8 bases from J, the junction contained 9 bases not matched to a gene. The CDR3 has 16 amino acids. Germline V gene lookup returns CDR1 MNHEY and CDR2 SVGAGI.

This sequence joins TRBV5-8 and TRBJ2-7; D possibly corresponds to TRBD1 (7 bases). V lost 6 bases and J 5 bases, leaving 18 bases between the germline ends. The CDR3 runs 14 residues. Germline CDR1 and CDR2: SGHTS and YDEGEE. The CDR3 loop is CASTPRGRGNEQYF. As DNA, the CDR3 is TGTGCCAGCACCCCGAGGGGGCGCGGGAACGAGCAGTACTTC.

The chain has TRBV7-7 and TRBJ2-3; tentative D call: TRBD1 (6 bases). Per the germline V gene, CDR1 is SSHAT and CDR2 is FNYEAQ (reference sequence). V was trimmed by 1 base and J by 0 bases, leaving 8 bases between them. The CDR3 runs to 15 residues. This CDR3 is CASSLGGHSTDTQYF. The CDR3 bases are TGTGCCAGCAGCTTAGGGGGACACAGCACAGATACGCAGTATTTT.

A single count supports this clone. This chain links TRBV6-6 with TRBJ2-7, with 14 bases fitting TRBD2. CDR1 is MNHNY and CDR2 is SVGAGI in the germline V gene (reference sequence). After removal of 4 bases from V and 2 bases from J, the junction contained 4 bases not matched to a gene. CDR3 length: 16 residues. The CDR3 DNA is TGTGCCAGCAGTTGGAAGACTAGCGGGAGGGCCTACGAGCAGTACTTC. Protein sequence: CASSWKTSGRAYEQYF.

The chain uses TRBV19 and TRBJ1-5, with TRBD1 as a possible D gene (5 bases). Trimming pared 5 bases from V and 6 bases from J, leaving 17 bases between. Looked up from germline, CDR1 is LNHDA and CDR2 is SQIVND (reference sequence). CDR3 size: 15 residues. CDR3 nucleotides: TGTGCCAGTAGTCTCAGTCTCAGGGTCAGTCAGCCCCAGCATTTT. It encodes CASSLSLRVSQPQHF.

This chain links TRBV19 with TRBJ2-1; TRBD2 might be the D (6 bases). The germline V gene encodes CDR1 LNHDA and CDR2 SQIVND (reference sequence). V shed 7 bases and J shed 0 bases, with 22 bases lying between them. The CDR3 has 18 amino acids. The CDR3 nucleotides read TGTGCCAGTATAACCGGGACTCCTATACGGAGCTCCTACAATGAGCAGTTCTTC. It encodes CASITGTPIRSSYNEQFF.

This chain joins TRBV6-5 and TRBJ2-1, with a possible D match to TRBD1 (6 bases). The V gene's germline CDR1 is MNHEY and CDR2 SVGAGI. The CDR3 is made up of 15 amino acids. The V end was cut by 6 bases, the J end by 2 bases, with 14 bases between. DNA for the CDR3: TGTGCCAGCAGGCGAAACAGGGTTGCCTACAATGAGCAGTTCTTC. It codes for CASRRNRVAYNEQFF.

This sequence joins TRBV15 and TRBJ2-5; D gene unclear. Germline-derived CDR1 and CDR2 are LNHNV and YYDKDF (reference sequence). The CDR3 sequence is 14 residues long. With 0 bases removed from V and 2 bases from J, the gap between germline ends came to 7 bases. The CDR3: CATSREGHQETQYF. In DNA, the CDR3 is TGTGCCACCAGCAGAGAGGGCCATCAAGAGACCCAGTACTTC.